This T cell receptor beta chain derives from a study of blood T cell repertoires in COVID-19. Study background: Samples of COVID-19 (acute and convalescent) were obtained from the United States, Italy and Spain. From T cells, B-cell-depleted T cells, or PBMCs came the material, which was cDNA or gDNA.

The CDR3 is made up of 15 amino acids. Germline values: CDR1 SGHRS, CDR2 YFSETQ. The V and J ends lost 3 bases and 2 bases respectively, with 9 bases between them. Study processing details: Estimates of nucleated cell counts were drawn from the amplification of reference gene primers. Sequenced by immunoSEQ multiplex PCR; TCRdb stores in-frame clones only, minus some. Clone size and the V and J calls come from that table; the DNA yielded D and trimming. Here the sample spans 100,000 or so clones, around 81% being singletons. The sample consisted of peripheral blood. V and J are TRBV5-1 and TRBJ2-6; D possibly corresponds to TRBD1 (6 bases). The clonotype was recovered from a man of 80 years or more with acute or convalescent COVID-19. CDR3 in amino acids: CASSSTGPGANVLTF. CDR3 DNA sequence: TGCGCCAGCAGCTCTACAGGGCCTGGGGCCAACGTCCTGACTTTC.